This record looks at one T cell receptor (beta chain) sequence and its context. The antigen is undetermined. This entry comes from a study of cytomegalovirus exposure and HLA in healthy donors. Study overall: From about 179 million T cells, an earlier analysis saw under 140 million unique TCR beta sequences. Study-level findings and limits: DRB1 showed the most TCR associations and HLA-C the fewest in a later analysis, as rates varied by HLA locus.

Despite likely unrecorded immune exposures, the donors were nominally healthy at the time of sampling. The PCR was carried out with 60 Vbeta primers and 13 Jbeta primers. Using immunoSEQ multiplex PCR, the repertoire was profiled, and TCRdb retains in-frame clones only, with some absent. The data show around 130,000 clones, with 75% to 85% seen just once and roughly 2.5% held by the top ten. Germline CDR1 reads SGDLS; CDR2 reads YYNGEE. The length of the CDR3 is 14 residues. V shed 4 bases and J shed 6 bases, with 16 bases lying between them. The receptor was isolated from a man aged 50-59 years in good health and CMV-seronegative. The sequencing input was PBMCs. The chain links TRBV9 to TRBJ1-2, with D perhaps matching TRBD1 (5 bases). This CDR3 is CASSPSSGADGYTF. For the CDR3, the DNA is TGTGCCAGCAGCCCCTCGAGCGGGGCTGATGGCTACACCTTC.